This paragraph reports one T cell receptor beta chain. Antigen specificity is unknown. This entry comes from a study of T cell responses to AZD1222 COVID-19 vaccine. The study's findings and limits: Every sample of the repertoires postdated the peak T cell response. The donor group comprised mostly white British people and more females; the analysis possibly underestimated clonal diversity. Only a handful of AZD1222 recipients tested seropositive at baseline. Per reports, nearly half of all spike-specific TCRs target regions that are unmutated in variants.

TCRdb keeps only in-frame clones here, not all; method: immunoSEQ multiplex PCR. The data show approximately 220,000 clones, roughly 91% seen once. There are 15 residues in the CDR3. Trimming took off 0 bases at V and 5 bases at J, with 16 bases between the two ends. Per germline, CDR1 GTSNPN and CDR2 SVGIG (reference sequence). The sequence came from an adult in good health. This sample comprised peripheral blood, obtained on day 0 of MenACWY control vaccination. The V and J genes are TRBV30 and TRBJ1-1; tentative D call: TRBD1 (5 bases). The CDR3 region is CAWSVRSGTHTEAFF. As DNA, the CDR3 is TGTGCCTGGAGTGTAAGGTCAGGGACTCATACTGAAGCTTTCTTT.